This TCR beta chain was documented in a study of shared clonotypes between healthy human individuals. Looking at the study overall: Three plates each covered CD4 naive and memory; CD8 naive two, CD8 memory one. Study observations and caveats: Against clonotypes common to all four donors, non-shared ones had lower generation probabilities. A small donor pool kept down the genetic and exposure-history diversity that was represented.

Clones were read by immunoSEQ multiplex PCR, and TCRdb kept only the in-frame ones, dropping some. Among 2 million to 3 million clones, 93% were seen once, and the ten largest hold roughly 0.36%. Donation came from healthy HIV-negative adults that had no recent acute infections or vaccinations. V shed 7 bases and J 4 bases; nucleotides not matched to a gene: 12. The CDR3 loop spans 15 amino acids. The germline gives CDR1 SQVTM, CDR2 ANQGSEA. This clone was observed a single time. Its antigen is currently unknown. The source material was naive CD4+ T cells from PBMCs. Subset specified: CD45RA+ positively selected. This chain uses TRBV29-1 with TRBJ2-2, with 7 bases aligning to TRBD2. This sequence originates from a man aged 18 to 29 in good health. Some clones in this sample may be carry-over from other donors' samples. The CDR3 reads CSAGPSSGGTGELFF. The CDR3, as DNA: TGCAGCGCCGGCCCCTCCTCGGGAGGCACCGGGGAGCTGTTTTTT.